These T cell receptor beta chains were read from a single sample in a study of T-cell reconstitution after alpha-beta-depleted transplantation in children. TCRdb itself ran the PCR reads through MiXCR, one entry per CDR3 protein. In the table there are around 210,000 distinct CDR3 sequences, about 7% of which are singletons. The sample here was PBMCs, taken before TCRalphabeta/CD19-depleted stem cell transplant. The receptors originated from a boy aged 2-15 years with acute lymphoblastic leukemia, due to receive a stem cell transplant. Both conserved end residues are part of each CDR3. Each record gives: D gene, clone size, V gene, J gene, CDR3 DNA, CDR3 protein. A D gene is named only where the DNA matches it firmly. The listing skips clone size in some rows; elsewhere it reads once, few, many or a size class.

NA	many	TRBV29-1	TRBJ1-2	TGCAGCGCTCAGGGAAGGGGCAACTATGGCTACACCTTC	CSAQGRGNYGYTF
TRBD2	NA	TRBV28	TRBJ2-3	TGTGCCAGCAGTCCAAGGGCTAGCGGGGGAGATACGCAGTATTTT	CASSPRASGGDTQYF
TRBD1	many	TRBV12-3/TRBV12-4	TRBJ2-1	TGTGCCAGCAGCCGTGGACAGGGGGCGGTCAATGAGCAGTTCTTC	CASSRGQGAVNEQFF
TRBD1	few	TRBV27	TRBJ1-5	TGTGCCAGCAAACCGGGACAGGGGAAATCGCCCCAGCATTTT	CASKPGQGKSPQHF
TRBD2	few	TRBV20-1	TRBJ2-5	TGCAGTGCTAGAGATGGGGCTAGGTTAGCGGGAGGCCTGCGCCAAGAGACCCAGTACTTC	CSARDGARLAGGLRQETQYF
TRBD2	many	TRBV2	TRBJ2-7	TGTGCCAGCAGTGATCCGGGACTAGCCCACGAGCAGTACTTC	CASSDPGLAHEQYF
NA	many	TRBV10-3	TRBJ1-5	TGTGCCATCAGTCCGGACAAAAGCAATCAGCCCCAGCATTTT	CAISPDKSNQPQHF
TRBD2	many	TRBV5-1	TRBJ2-5	TGCGCCAGCAGCGCGGGAGGAGTTGGGGAGACCCAGTACTTC	CASSAGGVGETQYF
TRBD2	many	TRBV19	TRBJ2-3	TGTGCCAGTAGTAGCTCTAGCGGGGGAACAGATACGCAGTATTTT	CASSSSSGGTDTQYF
NA	many	TRBV9	TRBJ2-5	TGTGCCAGCAGCGCAATGGCTACAGGGCCGAGGGAGACCCAGTACTTC	CASSAMATGPRETQYF
NA	few	TRBV29-1	TRBJ1-2	TGCAGCGTTGTGGTCTCGGGGAACTATGGCTACACCTTC	CSVVVSGNYGYTF
TRBD1	many	TRBV20-1	TRBJ1-1	TGCAGTGCTGACCAGACAGGGCGGTCTGAAGCTTTCTTT	CSADQTGRSEAFF
NA	many	TRBV12-3/TRBV12-4	TRBJ2-3	TGTGCCAGCAGTTTGACCGCGAGGACTACAGATACGCAGTATTTT	CASSLTARTTDTQYF
NA	many	TRBV12-3/TRBV12-4	TRBJ2-7	TGTGCCAGCAGCCCCCCGGCCGGGGGATCGTACGAGCAGTACTTC	CASSPPAGGSYEQYF
NA	NA	TRBV25-1	TRBJ1-3	TGTGCCAGCAGTGAACCAAGGGAGAGTACCATATATTTT	CASSEPRESTIYF
TRBD2	many	TRBV3-1	TRBJ2-3	TGTGCCAGCAGCCTGCCTAGCGGGGGGGCCGATATCACAGATACGCAGTATTTT	CASSLPSGGADITDTQYF
TRBD1	many	TRBV6-5	TRBJ1-1	TGTGCCAGCAGTTATCAATTTCCAGGGGGTACTGAAGCTTTCTTT	CASSYQFPGGTEAFF
NA	many	TRBV5-1	TRBJ2-1	TGCGCCAGCAGCTTCAATTCGGTAGTTGAGCAGTTCTTC	CASSFNSVVEQFF
TRBD2	few	TRBV11-2	TRBJ2-7	TGTGCCAGCAGCCCGTGGACTAGCGGGAGGCCTTACGAGCAGTACTTC	CASSPWTSGRPYEQYF
NA	many	TRBV11-2	TRBJ2-1	TGTGCCAGCAGCTTAGATCTCCCCGCGGGGATCTACAATGAGCAGTTCTTC	CASSLDLPAGIYNEQFF
TRBD2	NA	TRBV28	TRBJ2-7	TGTGCCAGCAGTCAGCTAGCGGCGACCTACGAGCAGTACTTC	CASSQLAATYEQYF
NA	NA	TRBV6-2/TRBV6-3	TRBJ1-1	TGTGCCAGCACCACGGACAGAATGAACACTGAAGCTTTCTTT	CASTTDRMNTEAFF
TRBD2	NA	TRBV4-1	TRBJ2-7	TGCGCCAGCAGCCAAGAGTACTGGGTTAGCGGGATAGAACCCTACGAGCAGTACTTC	CASSQEYWVSGIEPYEQYF
NA	many	TRBV12-3/TRBV12-4	TRBJ1-5	TGTGCCAGCAGCTCCTTGGGGCTCAGCAATCAGCCCCAGCATTTT	CASSSLGLSNQPQHF
NA	few	TRBV29-1	TRBJ1-3	TGCAGCGTTGAAGATTCCGGGGCCTCTGGAAACACCATATATTTT	CSVEDSGASGNTIYF
NA	many	TRBV20-1	TRBJ1-5	TGCAGTGCTAGAGATTGGCGGGGTGATCCGGCTCAGCCCCAGCATTTT	CSARDWRGDPAQPQHF
NA	few	TRBV6-5	TRBJ2-5	TGTGCCAGCAGTTTGGGCGCGGAAGAGACCCAGTACTTC	CASSLGAEETQYF
NA	many	TRBV7-3	TRBJ2-3	TGTGCCAGCAGCTTAACCCATAGGGGGGTTGGCACAGATACGCAGTATTTT	CASSLTHRGVGTDTQYF
TRBD2	NA	TRBV4-2	TRBJ2-1	TGTGCCAGCAGCCAAGCCCTTACTAGCGGGGCTACTAGCTCCTACAATGAGCAGTTCTTC	CASSQALTSGATSSYNEQFF
NA	many	TRBV12-3/TRBV12-4	TRBJ1-1	TGTGCCAGCAGTTTCGGAGTTGAAGCTTTCTTT	CASSFGVEAFF
NA	medium-sized	TRBV29-1	TRBJ2-7	TGCAGCGCATCACAGGGCGGCGAGCAGTACTTC	CSASQGGEQYF
NA	NA	TRBV12-3/TRBV12-4	TRBJ2-6	TGTGCCAGCAGTTTCCCTGGTGTCTCTGGGGCCAACGTCCTGACTTTC	CASSFPGVSGANVLTF
TRBD1	many	TRBV5-6	TRBJ1-1	TGTGCCAGCAGCTTTTCCCTGGGGACAGGGTTATACACTGAAGCTTTCTTT	CASSFSLGTGLYTEAFF
NA	many	TRBV4-3	TRBJ2-2	TGCACCAGCAGCCAAGATCCAAACCGGGCCGGGGAGCTGTTTTTT	CTSSQDPNRAGELFF
NA	many	TRBV25-1	TRBJ2-2	TGTGCCAGCAGTGTCAGTCAGGAGCTGTTTTTT	CASSVSQELFF
NA	NA	TRBV7-2	TRBJ2-3	TGTGCCAGCAGCTTAATGAGTGAGGGCACAGATACGCAGTATTTT	CASSLMSEGTDTQYF
NA	few	TRBV19	TRBJ2-1	TGTGCCAGTATCCGTCGTATAGGATCCGAGAATGAGCAGTTCTTC	CASIRRIGSENEQFF
TRBD2	many	TRBV7-2	TRBJ2-1	TGTGCCAGCAGCTTCCCCGGACTAGGAGGATTCTTC	CASSFPGLGGFF
NA	many	TRBV7-9	TRBJ2-1	TGTGCCAGCAGCAGTCGGGACTTTTACAATGAGCAGTTCTTC	CASSSRDFYNEQFF
NA	NA	TRBV2	TRBJ2-3	TGTGCCAGCACTCAGGGGGCGGGGGGGCATAATACGCAGTATTTT	CASTQGAGGHNTQYF
TRBD1	NA	TRBV20-1	TRBJ1-2	TGCAGTGCTTCCTCTACAGGGGGCCCGGACTATGGCTACACCTTC	CSASSTGGPDYGYTF
NA	NA	TRBV18	TRBJ2-7	TGTGCCAGCTCACCAACGGGCAGCTCCTACGAGCAGTACTTC	CASSPTGSSYEQYF
NA	NA	TRBV18	TRBJ1-5	TGTGCCAGCTCACCAGCGGCAGGGGACTATCAGCCCCAGCATTTT	CASSPAAGDYQPQHF
NA	few	TRBV6-2/TRBV6-3	TRBJ2-1	TGTGCCAGCACGCCCTGGATCTCCTACAATGAGCAGTTCTTC	CASTPWISYNEQFF
TRBD2	few	TRBV7-2	TRBJ2-1	TGTGCCAGCAGCTCCCTCGCTAGCGGGACGGAGCAGTTCTTC	CASSSLASGTEQFF
TRBD1	NA	TRBV20-1	TRBJ2-5	TGCAGTGCTAGAGTCTTACAGGGGGCGGGGGAGACCCAGTACTTC	CSARVLQGAGETQYF
TRBD1	many	TRBV10-3	TRBJ1-2	TGTGCCATCAGGACCGGGACAGGGAGGAACTATGGCTACACCTTC	CAIRTGTGRNYGYTF
NA	many	TRBV6-1	TRBJ1-4	TGTGCCAGCAGTGAGGACAGACGGGTCGAAAAACTGTTTTTT	CASSEDRRVEKLFF
NA	many	TRBV4-3	TRBJ1-2	TGCGCCAGCAGCCCAAAGAGGGGGGGCCAGTACTATGGCTACACCTTC	CASSPKRGGQYYGYTF
NA	many	TRBV7-8	TRBJ2-1	TGTGCCAGCAGCTTAGGTTGGAGGACTAACAATGAGCAGTTCTTC	CASSLGWRTNNEQFF
TRBD1	many	TRBV9	TRBJ2-3	TGTGCCAGCAGCGTAGTACCAGGGGGTACAGATACGCAGTATTTT	CASSVVPGGTDTQYF
NA	NA	TRBV5-6	TRBJ2-5	TGTGCCAGCAGCCCCAGGACAGTCCATCAAGAGACCCAGTACTTC	CASSPRTVHQETQYF
TRBD2	NA	TRBV6-5	TRBJ2-3	TGTGCCAGCAGTTATCAAGCGGGACTAGCGGGAGTCAATACGCAGTATTTT	CASSYQAGLAGVNTQYF
NA	many	TRBV29-1	TRBJ2-2	TGCAGCGTTATACTAAACACCGGGGAGCTGTTTTTT	CSVILNTGELFF
NA	many	TRBV2	TRBJ2-5	TGTGCCAGCAGTGGAACGAAGGGGAGAGAGACCCAGTACTTC	CASSGTKGRETQYF